A selection of T cell receptor beta chains follows, all from one sample in a study of cytomegalovirus exposure and HLA in healthy donors. Sequencing used immunoSEQ multiplex PCR; TCRdb keeps in-frame clones, though not all of them. The table shows 200,000 to 250,000 clones, with about 78% occurring only once. The specimen was PBMCs. The receptor source for this set is a male donor in good health and CMV-seronegative. Both conserved end residues are part of each CDR3. Fields, in order: V gene, CDR3 length, clone size, J gene, D gene, CDR3 DNA, CDR3 protein. D genes are given only for firm matches. Not every row has a clone size; where given, it reads once, few, many or a size class.

V: TRBV7-8
length: 15
size: NA
J: TRBJ2-1
D: TRBD1
DNA: TGTGCCAGCAGCTCATCCGGGGGACAGGGGGGAGAGCAGTTCTTC
CDR3: CASSSSGGQGGEQFF

V: TRBV2
length: 15
size: once
J: TRBJ2-7
D: NA
DNA: TGTGCCAGCCGCATCCCATCGCAGGGAACCTACGAGCAGTACTTC
CDR3: CASRIPSQGTYEQYF

V: TRBV28
length: 13
size: few
J: TRBJ1-1
D: NA
DNA: TGTGCCAGCACCCTTCTAAAACCCACTGAAGCTTTCTTT
CDR3: CASTLLKPTEAFF

V: TRBV27
length: 15
size: NA
J: TRBJ2-3
D: NA
DNA: TGTGCCAGCAGTGTGGGGGCTAGCGGAACAGATACGCAGTATTTT
CDR3: CASSVGASGTDTQYF

V: TRBV19
length: 16
size: NA
J: TRBJ2-2
D: TRBD1
DNA: TGTGCCAGTAGTACCGGGACAGGGGGTAACACCGGGGAGCTGTTTTTT
CDR3: CASSTGTGGNTGELFF

V: TRBV10-3
length: 14
size: once
J: TRBJ2-7
D: NA
DNA: TGTGCCACCGAATCGAGGGGGTATTCCTACGAGCAGTACTTC
CDR3: CATESRGYSYEQYF

V: TRBV7-2
length: 13
size: once
J: TRBJ1-1
D: NA
DNA: TGTGCCAGCAGCTTAAGTCAGGGGACTGAAGCTTTCTTT
CDR3: CASSLSQGTEAFF

V: TRBV28
length: 14
size: NA
J: TRBJ1-4
D: NA
DNA: TGTGCCAGCAGTTTTCAGACAGGCCCGAGGAAACTGTTTTTT
CDR3: CASSFQTGPRKLFF

V: TRBV5-4
length: 16
size: NA
J: TRBJ2-3
D: TRBD2
DNA: TGTGCCAGCAGCTTGGGGGGCGGGGGAAGCACAGATACGCAGTATTTT
CDR3: CASSLGGGGSTDTQYF

V: TRBV28
length: 16
size: NA
J: TRBJ2-2
D: TRBD2
DNA: TGTGCCAGCAGTTCCTCTAGCGGGAGAGGATCCGGGGAGCTGTTTTTT
CDR3: CASSSSSGRGSGELFF

V: TRBV25-1
length: 15
size: NA
J: TRBJ2-3
D: NA
DNA: TGTGCCAGCAGTGAACAGGTCCTAAGCACAGATACGCAGTATTTT
CDR3: CASSEQVLSTDTQYF

V: TRBV6-1
length: 12
size: NA
J: TRBJ2-3
D: NA
DNA: TGTGCCAGCAGTGTACTCCAAGATACGCAGTATTTT
CDR3: CASSVLQDTQYF

V: TRBV4-2
length: 16
size: NA
J: TRBJ2-2
D: NA
DNA: TGTGCCAGCAGCCGACCCTCGGACAGACCGACCGGGGAGCTGTTTTTT
CDR3: CASSRPSDRPTGELFF

V: TRBV7-9
length: 14
size: NA
J: TRBJ1-1
D: NA
DNA: TGTTCCAGCAGCTTACGGGGGGCCCGCACTGAAGCTTTCTTT
CDR3: CSSSLRGARTEAFF

V: TRBV28
length: 15
size: once
J: TRBJ2-7
D: TRBD1
DNA: TGTGCCTCCGGGAGAAGGACAGGGGCCTCCTACGAGCAGTACTTC
CDR3: CASGRRTGASYEQYF

V: TRBV27
length: 13
size: NA
J: TRBJ2-7
D: TRBD1
DNA: TGTGCCACCTCAGCCGGGACAGGTCACGAGCAGTACTTC
CDR3: CATSAGTGHEQYF

V: TRBV28
length: 16
size: NA
J: TRBJ1-5
D: TRBD1
DNA: TGTGCCAGCAGTGGGACAGCCTCATATAGCAATCAGCCCCAGCATTTT
CDR3: CASSGTASYSNQPQHF

V: TRBV18
length: 15
size: NA
J: TRBJ1-2
D: NA
DNA: TGTGCCAGCTCACCGGAGATGGGAGGGATGAGTGGCTACACCTTC
CDR3: CASSPEMGGMSGYTF

V: TRBV7-2
length: 13
size: NA
J: TRBJ1-2
D: NA
DNA: TGTGCCAGCAGCCAACAGGGATTTGTAGGCTACACCTTC
CDR3: CASSQQGFVGYTF

V: TRBV7-2
length: 17
size: NA
J: TRBJ1-1
D: TRBD1
DNA: TGTGCCAGCAGCCCGAGGGACAGGGGATTAGCGAACACTGAAGCTTTCTTT
CDR3: CASSPRDRGLANTEAFF

V: TRBV30
length: 15
size: NA
J: TRBJ2-3
D: NA
DNA: TGTGCCTGGAGTCCCGGGGCGGGGAGCACAGATACGCAGTATTTT
CDR3: CAWSPGAGSTDTQYF

V: TRBV10-1
length: 17
size: NA
J: TRBJ1-5
D: NA
DNA: TGCGCCAGCAGTGAGAAGCAGCGGGAGGGCACAGGTCAGCCCCAGCATTTT
CDR3: CASSEKQREGTGQPQHF

V: TRBV7-9
length: 18
size: NA
J: TRBJ1-2
D: TRBD1
DNA: TGTTCCAGCAGCTTAGGAGGGGGCGCGGACAGGGTCTCCTATGGCTACACCTTC
CDR3: CSSSLGGGADRVSYGYTF

V: TRBV19
length: 15
size: NA
J: TRBJ2-1
D: NA
DNA: TGTGCCAGTAGTATAGACCTAGCGTATTACAATGAGCAGTTCTTC
CDR3: CASSIDLAYYNEQFF

V: TRBV2
length: 16
size: once
J: TRBJ2-1
D: NA
DNA: TGTGCCAGCAGCCCCGAAGGGGTCACGGTCTACAATGAGCAGTTCTTC
CDR3: CASSPEGVTVYNEQFF

V: TRBV5-4
length: 16
size: few
J: TRBJ2-1
D: TRBD2
DNA: TGTGCCAGCAGCTTTTTCTATGGGACTAGCGGCAATGAGCAGTTCTTC
CDR3: CASSFFYGTSGNEQFF

V: TRBV12-2
length: 11
size: NA
J: TRBJ2-1
D: NA
DNA: TGTGCAAGTCGTTTACGTAGAGAGCAGTTCTTC
CDR3: CASRLRREQFF